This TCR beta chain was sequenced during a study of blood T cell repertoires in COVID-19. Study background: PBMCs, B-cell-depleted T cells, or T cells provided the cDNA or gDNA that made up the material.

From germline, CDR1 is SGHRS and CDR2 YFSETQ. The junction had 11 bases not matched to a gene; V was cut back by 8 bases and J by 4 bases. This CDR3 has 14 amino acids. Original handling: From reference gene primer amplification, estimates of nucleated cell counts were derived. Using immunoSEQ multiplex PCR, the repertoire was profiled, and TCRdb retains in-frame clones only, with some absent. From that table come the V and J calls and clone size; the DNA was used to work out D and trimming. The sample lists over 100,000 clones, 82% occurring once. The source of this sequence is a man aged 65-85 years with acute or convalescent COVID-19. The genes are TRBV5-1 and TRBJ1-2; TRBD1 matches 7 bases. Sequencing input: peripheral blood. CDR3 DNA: TGCGCCAGTACTCCGGGACAGACGTCCTATGGCTACACCTTC. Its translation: CASTPGQTSYGYTF.